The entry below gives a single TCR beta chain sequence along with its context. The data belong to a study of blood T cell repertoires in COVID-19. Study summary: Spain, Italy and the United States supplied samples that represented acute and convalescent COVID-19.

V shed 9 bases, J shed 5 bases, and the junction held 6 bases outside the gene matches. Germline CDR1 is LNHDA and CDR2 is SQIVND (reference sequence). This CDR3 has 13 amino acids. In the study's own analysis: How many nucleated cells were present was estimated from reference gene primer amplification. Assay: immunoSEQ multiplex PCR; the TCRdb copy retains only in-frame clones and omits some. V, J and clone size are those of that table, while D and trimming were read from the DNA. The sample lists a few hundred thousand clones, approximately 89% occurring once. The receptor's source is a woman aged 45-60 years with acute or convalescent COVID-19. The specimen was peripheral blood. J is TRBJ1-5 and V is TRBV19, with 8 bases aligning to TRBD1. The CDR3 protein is CASQTGDHQPQHF. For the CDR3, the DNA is TGTGCCAGCCAGACAGGGGACCATCAGCCCCAGCATTTT.